The present T cell receptor (beta chain) was sequenced within a study of blood T cell repertoires in COVID-19. Study information: The United States, Italy and Spain provided the acute and convalescent COVID-19 samples. Nucleic acid was either cDNA or gDNA, and it came from T cells, B-cell-depleted T cells, or PBMCs.

Authors' analysis steps: Estimates of nucleated cell counts were drawn from the amplification of reference gene primers. Clones were read by immunoSEQ multiplex PCR, and TCRdb kept only the in-frame ones, dropping some. Clone size and the V and J calls come from that table; the DNA yielded D and trimming. This sample has around 150,000 clones; about four fifths occur once, and the top ten carry 3% to 3.5%. The germline V gene has CDR1 SGHTA and CDR2 FQGNSA. This CDR3 is built from 16 residues. V trimming: 5 bases; J trimming: 2 bases; junction bases outside the gene matches: 9. The gene calls are TRBV7-2 and TRBJ2-7; the match to TRBD2 covers 10 bases. This TCR derives from a woman aged 55-75 years who had recovered from COVID-19. Sequenced sample: PBMCs or T cells enriched from blood (not recorded which). CDR3 DNA sequence: TGTGCCAGCAGCCTCCAGAGTAGCGGGGGGCCCTACGAGCAGTACTTC. It codes for CASSLQSSGGPYEQYF.